Below, 13 T cell receptor beta chains from the same sample are listed, as sequenced in a study of blood T cell repertoires in COVID-19. The method was immunoSEQ multiplex PCR; TCRdb's version includes in-frame clones alone and lacks a portion of them. The sample has about 150,000 clones; around 85% are singletons. The sequenced sample consisted of peripheral blood. These receptors were collected from a man in his sixties or seventies with acute or convalescent COVID-19.

This chain joins TRBV4-1 and TRBJ2-4, with 7 positions matching TRBD2. Germline-derived CDR1 and CDR2 are MGHRA and YSYEKL. With 4 bases clipped from V and 0 bases from J, the junction kept 6 bases outside the gene matches. The CDR3 has 16 amino acids. The CDR3: CASSPGGAIAKNIQYF. CDR3 DNA sequence: TGCGCCAGCAGCCCGGGAGGAGCGATAGCCAAAAACATTCAGTACTTC.

Note on this clone: The junction departs from the called germline gene at one end, perhaps through a read error. The chain recombines TRBV9 with TRBJ1-2; a possible D gene is TRBD1 (5 bases). The CDR3 has 14 residues. CDR1 and CDR2 from the germline V gene are SGDLS and YYNGEE. The CDR3 DNA follows: TGTGCCAGCAGTGTAGGTGGGGCCAACTATGGCTACACCTTC. Amino acid sequence: CASSVGGANYGYTF.

J is TRBJ1-2 and V is TRBV29-1; 7 nucleotides agree with TRBD1. CDR1 SQVTM and CDR2 ANQGSEA come from the germline V gene. The CDR3 totals 11 residues. Losses at the gene ends were 7 bases for V and 3 bases for J; bases not matched to a gene: 2. The CDR3 spells CSGGTDYGYTF. DNA of the CDR3: TGCAGCGGAGGGACAGACTATGGCTACACCTTC.

CDR3 protein: CASSYPTQGGNTEAFF. Here the CDR3 DNA reads TGTGCCAGCAGTTACCCCACCCAGGGAGGGAACACTGAAGCTTTCTTT. This chain uses TRBV6-5 with TRBJ1-1; possible D gene TRBD1, 5 bases. With 2 bases removed from V and 1 base from J, the gap between germline ends came to 14 bases. This CDR3 spans 16 amino acids. In germline, CDR1 is MNHEY, CDR2 SVGAGI.

V is TRBV7-2 and J is TRBJ2-2; possible D gene TRBD1, 5 bases. Germline lookup yields CDR1 SGHTA and CDR2 FQGNSA. The CDR3 has 15 amino acids. V was cut by 0 bases and J by 7 bases, with 12 bases left in between. CDR3 residues: CASSLAGRQNGELFF. Written as DNA, the CDR3 is TGTGCCAGCAGCTTAGCGGGGCGGCAAAACGGGGAGCTGTTTTTT.

The rearrangement uses TRBV3-1 (or the pseudogene TRBV3-2) and TRBJ2-7, with TRBD2 matching 9 bases. Trimming cost V 1 base and J 1 base; bases outside gene matches: 2. From germline, CDR1 is LGHDT and CDR2 YNNKEL (reference sequence). This CDR3 has 15 residues. As DNA, the CDR3 is TGTGCCAGCAGCCAAGGTAGCGGGGGTTCCTACGAGCAGTACTTC. Amino acid sequence: CASSQGSGGSYEQYF.

This chain connects TRBV2 to TRBJ2-7; D gene uncertain. CDR3 size: 12 residues. CDR1 is SNHLY and CDR2 is FYNNEI in the germline V gene. The ends were cut back, 7 bases at V and 6 bases at J, with 13 bases in the middle. Here the CDR3 reads CASNSYPVEQYF. CDR3 coding DNA: TGTGCCAGCAATAGTTATCCCGTCGAGCAGTACTTC.

With regard to this clone: Other DNA sequences in the same sample also yield this CDR3. The J gene is TRBJ2-7, the V gene TRBV7-2, with TRBD2 matching 13 bases. Trimming at V came to 5 bases and at J to 2 bases, leaving 3 bases not matched to a gene. The length of the CDR3 is 15 residues. CDR1 and CDR2 from the germline V gene are SGHTA and FQGNSA. The CDR3 sequence: CASSAGLAGAYEQYF. As DNA, the CDR3 is TGTGCCAGCAGCGCCGGACTAGCGGGAGCCTACGAGCAGTACTTC.

This clone came up a few times. The chain is built from TRBV11-3 and TRBJ2-7, with D maybe TRBD2 (6 bases). The CDR3 loop spans 14 amino acids. The germline V gene has CDR1 SGHNT and CDR2 YENEEA. V was shortened by 1 base and J by 5 bases, with 12 bases between the two germline ends. This chain's CDR3 is CASSLGRGSDEQYF. The DNA for the CDR3 is TGTGCCAGCAGCTTAGGACGGGGGTCGGACGAGCAGTACTTC.

V and J are TRBV7-2 and TRBJ1-1; D ambiguous. There are 13 residues in the CDR3. V shed 1 base and J shed 2 bases, with 5 bases lying between them. CDR1 is SGHTA and CDR2 is FQGNSA in the germline V gene. This CDR3 reads CASSLELNTEAFF. The DNA of the CDR3 is TGTGCCAGCAGCTTAGAACTCAACACTGAAGCTTTCTTT. Supplemented by reference TRBV7-2 and TRBJ1-1, the full variable domain reads GAGVSQSPSNKVTEKGKDVELRCDPISGHTALYWYRQSLGQGLEFLIYFQGNSAPDKSGLPSDRFSAERTGGSVSTLTIQRTQQEDSAVYLCASSLELNTEAFFGQGTRLTVV.

The genes are TRBV4-3 and TRBJ2-1; 8 bases map to TRBD2. The germline V gene has CDR1 LGHNA and CDR2 YSLEER. The CDR3 loop spans 16 amino acids. V dropped 0 bases and J dropped 10; count of bases not matched to a gene: 11. CDR3 nucleotides: TGCGCCAGCAGCCAAGATGGAACGGGAGGGGCTAGAGAGCAGTTCTTC. This encodes CASSQDGTGGAREQFF.

This chain links TRBV19 with TRBJ1-5; perhaps TRBD1 as D (6 bases). CDR1 is LNHDA, CDR2 SQIVND, per germline (reference sequence). V lost 10 bases, J lost 4 bases, and 17 bases lay in between. The CDR3 covers 14 residues. CDR3 coding DNA: TGTGCCACCAGGACAGCCGAGGGGAATCAGCCCCAGCATTTT. The encoded protein is CATRTAEGNQPQHF.

The gene calls are TRBV5-1 and TRBJ2-6, with 8 bases aligning to TRBD1. CDR3 length equals 17 residues. The V segment lost 2 bases and the J segment 3 bases; nucleotides outside the gene matches: 7. The V gene's germline CDR1 is SGHRS and CDR2 YFSETQ. The CDR3 loop reads CASSFRTGRDGANVLTF. CDR3 in DNA: TGCGCCAGCAGCTTTCGGACAGGGCGAGATGGGGCCAACGTCCTGACTTTC.